What follows are 5 T cell receptor beta chains derived from one specimen sequenced in a study of blood T cell repertoires in COVID-19. Clones were read by immunoSEQ multiplex PCR, and TCRdb kept only the in-frame ones, dropping some. Among 50,000 or so clones listed, more than 75% were seen once. Sequencing used peripheral blood. The receptors shown here come from a man aged 35-49 years with active COVID-19.

The chain carries TRBV19 and TRBJ2-3, with 8 bases that match TRBD2. Germline V gives CDR1 LNHDA, CDR2 SQIVND (reference sequence). The junction had 10 bases not matched to a gene; V was cut back by 5 bases and J by 6 bases. This CDR3 has 15 amino acids. CDR3 coding DNA: TGTGCCAGTAGTTCGACTAGCGCCCCCCCCGATACGCAGTATTTT. The encoded protein is CASSSTSAPPDTQYF. Variable domain in full (rest from reference TRBV19 and TRBJ2-3): DGGITQSPKYLFRKEGQNVTLSCEQNLNHDAMYWYRQDPGQGLRLIYYSQIVNDFQKGDIAEGYSVSREKKESFPLTVTSAQKNPTAFYLCASSSTSAPPDTQYFGPGTRLTVL.

J is TRBJ1-4 and V is TRBV9; D uncertain. Germline lookup yields CDR1 SGDLS and CDR2 YYNGEE. CDR3 length equals 12 residues. Trimming stripped 4 bases from V and 8 bases from J, with 9 bases between. The DNA of the CDR3 is TGTGCCAGCAGCTTTAACGGGGAAAAACTGTTTTTT. Protein: CASSFNGEKLFF.

The V and J genes are TRBV6-1 and TRBJ1-4, with 9 bases lining up with TRBD1. Unmatched junction bases numbered 4, after V lost 2 bases and J lost 6 bases. Looked up from germline, CDR1 is MNHNS and CDR2 is SASEGT. The CDR3 totals 15 residues. The CDR3 DNA reads TGTGCCAGCAGTGAATCGGGGACAGGGTATGAAAAACTGTTTTTT. It yields the protein CASSESGTGYEKLFF.

The chain has TRBV12-1 and TRBJ1-3; TRBD1 was called by the table and not checked on the DNA. TRBV12-1 is assigned pseudogene status. This CDR3 contains 15 residues. CDR3 nucleotides: TGTGCCAGCAGCCCGGACAGGAGAACTGGAAACACCATATATTTT. Encoded protein: CASSPDRRTGNTIYF.

This chain connects TRBV9 to TRBJ2-3; 11 bases map to TRBD2. The CDR3 is made up of 16 amino acids. Per the germline V gene, CDR1 is SGDLS and CDR2 is YYNGEE. V lost 4 bases, J lost 0 bases, and 4 bases stayed unmatched. The CDR3 bases are TGTGCCAGCAGCCTGACTAGCGGGGAGAGCACAGATACGCAGTATTTT. Translated: CASSLTSGESTDTQYF.